The clone carrying this TCR beta chain was seen many times. MiXCR was run by TCRdb on the 5' RACE reads, yielding one entry per CDR3 protein. The repertoire holds approximately 22,000 distinct CDR3 sequences, approximately 5.4% seen once, with roughly 15% in the top ten. The data belong to a study of early T cells in non-severe SARS-CoV-2 infection. This CDR3 has 15 amino acids. V lost 5 bases to trimming and J lost 4 bases; unmatched junction nucleotides: 4. CDR1 is LNHNV, CDR2 YYDKDF, per germline (reference sequence). The J gene is TRBJ1-5, the V gene TRBV15; 11 positions agree with TRBD1. The TCR sequence derives from an adult who was a healthcare worker with PCR-confirmed SARS-CoV-2 infection or an uninfected control (not recorded which). Here the sequenced sample was whole blood, taken at baseline. CDR3 region: CATSPGQGVNQPQHF. The CDR3 bases are TGTGCCACCAGCCCGGGACAGGGGGTTAATCAGCCCCAGCATTTT.